The clone carrying this T cell receptor (beta chain) appeared a single time. TCRdb's copy holds only in-frame clones and misses some; the assay was immunoSEQ multiplex PCR. The data show roughly 50,000 clones, 75% to 95% seen once. The V end lost 0 bases, the J end lost 3 bases, and 9 bases lay between the germline ends. Looked up from germline, CDR1 is SGHRS and CDR2 is YFSETQ. This CDR3 region has 14 residues. This record belongs to a study of graft-versus-host responses after intestinal transplantation. This receptor was identified in a human patient who received an intestinal transplant, so some T cells may come from the graft donor. The chain joins TRBV5-1 to TRBJ1-1; D unresolved. The source was PBMCs, collected 650 to 670 days after intestinal transplant. The CDR3 DNA follows: TGCGCCAGCAGCTTGGAGGGTGCGCACACTGAAGCTTTCTTT. This sequence encodes CASSLEGAHTEAFF. The whole variable domain, remainder taken from reference TRBV5-1 and TRBJ1-1, is KAGVTQTPRYLIKTRGQQVTLSCSPISGHRSVSWYQQTPGQGLQFLFEYFSETQRNKGNFPGRFSGRQFSNSRSEMNVSTLELGDSALYLCASSLEGAHTEAFFGQGTRLTVV.